Each of the 32 T cell receptor beta chains below was sequenced from the same sample in a study of blood T cells in healthy people across ages. Alongside a J-beta primer mix, a sample-barcoded 5' primer served in a second PCR lasting about 7 to 12 cycles. One entry per CDR3 protein, called by TCRdb with MiXCR from the 5' RACE reads. The sample includes about 930,000 distinct CDR3 sequences, 25% to 30% of them seen just once. These data were likewise used in another study, on T cells of mothers and their children.

Sequencing used blood. These receptors were taken from a woman aged 35 to 49 in good health.

This clonotype was recorded many times. The rearrangement links TRBV20-1 to TRBJ2-7, with 8 bases that match TRBD1. Unmatched junction bases numbered 7, after V lost 4 bases and J lost 5 bases. This CDR3 is built from 13 residues. Looked up from germline, CDR1 is DFQATT and CDR2 is SNEGSKA (reference sequence). The CDR3 bases are TGCAGTGCTACCAGGGGGCGCTTCCACGAGCAGTACTTC. This encodes CSATRGRFHEQYF.

The chain links TRBV4-3 to TRBJ1-2; 8 bases match TRBD1. Trimming took 0 bases from V and 0 from J; bases not matched to a gene: 9. CDR1 is LGHNA and CDR2 is YSLEER in the germline V gene. The CDR3 consists of 18 residues. CDR3 amino acids: CASSQDRRQGPSNYGYTF. CDR3 bases: TGCGCCAGCAGCCAAGATAGGCGACAGGGGCCGTCTAACTATGGCTACACCTTC.

The J gene is TRBJ2-1, the V gene TRBV20-1; no definite D call. The germline V gene has CDR1 DFQATT and CDR2 SNEGSKA (reference sequence). The CDR3 sequence is 15 residues long. V was cut by 7 bases and J by 0 bases, with 16 bases left in between. The CDR3 loop is CSGKAAENSYNEQFF. Written as DNA, the CDR3 is TGCAGTGGAAAGGCTGCAGAAAACTCCTACAATGAGCAGTTCTTC.

The chain carries TRBV7-9 and TRBJ2-3, with D possibly being TRBD1 (6 bases). Trimming stripped 7 bases from V and 1 base from J, with 15 bases between. The germline V gene encodes CDR1 SEHNR and CDR2 FQNEAQ (reference sequence). The CDR3 extends over 15 amino acids. Here the CDR3 reads CASTKQGIGTDTQYF. Written as DNA, the CDR3 is TGTGCCAGCACCAAACAGGGAATCGGCACAGATACGCAGTATTTT.

This sequence joins TRBV7-2 and TRBJ2-1; 14 bases agree with TRBD2. Germline CDR1 reads SGHTA; CDR2 reads FQGNSA. J gave up 8 bases and V 4 bases, and 10 bases lay outside the gene matches. The CDR3 contains 17 residues. CDR3: CASSSRLAGGPGDEQFF. Here the CDR3 DNA reads TGTGCCAGCAGCTCCAGACTAGCGGGGGGGCCCGGGGATGAGCAGTTCTTC. The full variable domain, completed using reference TRBV7-2 and TRBJ2-1, is GAGVSQSPSNKVTEKGKDVELRCDPISGHTALYWYRQSLGQGLEFLIYFQGNSAPDKSGLPSDRFSAERTGGSVSTLTIQRTQQEDSAVYLCASSSRLAGGPGDEQFFGPGTRLTVL.

The chain combines TRBV29-1 with TRBJ1-1; tentative D call: TRBD1 (5 bases). Germline loops: CDR1 SQVTM, CDR2 ANQGSEA. There are 13 residues in the CDR3. The V gene lost 3 bases and the J gene lost 13 bases, with 21 bases spanning the gap. CDR3 loop: CSVDRGTGSNLFF. The CDR3 DNA reads as TGCAGCGTTGATCGAGGGACGGGATCTAACCTTTTCTTT.

Concerning this clonotype itself: The germline gene is not matched at one end of the junction; a read error may be the cause. The chain combines TRBV29-1 with TRBJ1-1; D remains ambiguous. Germline values: CDR1 SQVTM, CDR2 ANQGSEA. The CDR3 has 11 residues. Here the CDR3 DNA reads TGTAGCGTTTCATATAACACTGAAGCTTTCTTT. It encodes CSVSYNTEAFF.

The sample holds a few counts of this clonotype. This chain uses TRBV4-2 with TRBJ1-6; no clear D gene. The germline CDR1 and CDR2 sequences are LGHNA and YNFKEQ. Trimming pared 1 base from V and 7 bases from J, leaving 17 bases between. The CDR3 spans 17 residues. The CDR3 DNA follows: TGTGCCAGCAGCCAAGTACCTTCTGGACGGGAAAATTCACCCCTCCACTTT. It translates to CASSQVPSGRENSPLHF.

This clonotype was seen a handful of times. V is TRBV15 and J is TRBJ2-7, with 7 bases aligning to TRBD1. The J segment lost 5 bases and the V segment lost 5 bases, leaving 9 bases of the junction unmatched. This CDR3 has 14 amino acids. The germline V gene encodes CDR1 LNHNV and CDR2 YYDKDF (reference sequence). The CDR3 DNA is TGTGCCACCAGCTGGGCCAGGGGGTTGGACGAGCAGTACTTC. Translation gives CATSWARGLDEQYF.

CDR3 in amino acids: CASSSGGGGSKNIQYF. The CDR3 DNA reads as TGTGCCAGCAGCTCGGGGGGGGGAGGGTCCAAAAACATTCAGTACTTC. This chain joins TRBV5-4 and TRBJ2-4; 8 bases are a match to TRBD2. The CDR3 has 16 amino acids. V was clipped by 3 bases and J by 2 bases; unmatched bases: 7. From germline, CDR1 is SGHNT and CDR2 YYREEE (reference sequence).

This clonotype was recorded at least ten times. The rearrangement links TRBV6-5 to TRBJ2-1, with TRBD1 as a possible D gene (5 bases). Per germline, CDR1 MNHEY and CDR2 SVGAGI. V dropped 7 bases and J dropped 6 bases, with 16 bases sitting between them. The CDR3 consists of 14 residues. In nucleotides, the CDR3 is TGTGCCAGCAAGGTGACAGTCTATTCCAATGAGCAGTTCTTC. It yields the protein CASKVTVYSNEQFF.

The rearrangement links TRBV5-1 to TRBJ2-3, with TRBD1 matching over 9 bases. J was trimmed by 2 bases and V by 4 bases; bases with no gene match: 11. The CDR3 loop spans 17 amino acids. Germline V gives CDR1 SGHRS, CDR2 YFSETQ. The CDR3 spells CASSPASGTGTTDTQYF. The CDR3 DNA is TGCGCCAGCAGCCCGGCCTCCGGGACAGGGACCACAGATACGCAGTATTTT.

The chain employs TRBV3-1 and TRBJ2-7; TRBD1 might be the D (5 bases). CDR3 length equals 13 residues. V lost 0 bases and J lost 6, with 9 bases in between. Per the germline V gene, CDR1 is LGHDT and CDR2 is YNNKEL (reference sequence). The CDR3 is CASSQDPDSEQYF. CDR3 DNA: TGTGCCAGCAGCCAAGATCCCGACAGCGAGCAGTACTTC.

In this sample, this clonotype turned up many times. The rearrangement links TRBV15 to TRBJ2-1, with 8 bases identical to TRBD2. V dropped 0 bases and J dropped 7; count of bases not matched to a gene: 5. The CDR3 is made up of 15 amino acids. CDR1 is LNHNV, CDR2 YYDKDF, per germline (reference sequence). The CDR3 loop is CATSRDAGGANEQFF. In nucleotides, the CDR3 is TGTGCCACCAGCAGAGACGCCGGGGGGGCTAATGAGCAGTTCTTC.

This clonotype came up a few times. The V call is TRBV18, the J call TRBJ2-5; D is unclear. This CDR3 region has 16 residues. Germline V gene sequence: CDR1 KGHSH, CDR2 LQKENI. V dropped 1 base and J dropped 0 bases, with 12 bases sitting between them. Here the CDR3 DNA reads TGTGCCAGCTCACCACTCATCAGTTTAAACCAAGAGACCCAGTACTTC. Translated, it gives CASSPLISLNQETQYF.

In the case of this clonotype: A much larger clonotype is one base distant, so this may be a read error. The chain employs TRBV18 and TRBJ2-5; D is possibly TRBD2 (5 bases). The CDR3 runs to 13 residues. Germline V gene lookup returns CDR1 KGHSH and CDR2 LQKENI. The CDR3 loop reads CVSSPGSGETQYF. The CDR3 coding sequence is TGTGTCAGCTCACCGGGGAGTGGAGAGACCCAGTACTTC.

The rearrangement links TRBV2 to TRBJ2-3; D may be TRBD1 (6 bases). Germline CDR1 SNHLY, CDR2 FYNNEI. V lost 3 bases, J lost 5 bases, and 12 bases lay in between. The CDR3 is 14 residues long. Here the CDR3 DNA reads TGTGCCAGCAGTGAGCGGCAGGGGAAAGATACGCAGTATTTT. Its translation: CASSERQGKDTQYF.

In nucleotides, the CDR3 is TGCAGTGCTAGAGTTCCCCCCGTGAACACTGAAGCTTTCTTT. This codes for CSARVPPVNTEAFF. This sequence joins TRBV20-1 and TRBJ1-1; D is unresolved. V was clipped by 1 base and J by 0 bases, with 9 bases between them. This CDR3 is built from 14 residues. Germline V gives CDR1 DFQATT, CDR2 SNEGSKA (reference sequence).

On this clonotype itself: Germline is not matched at one junction end, which may reflect a read error. The rearrangement uses TRBV28 and TRBJ1-1; D ambiguous. Germline V lookup: CDR1 MDHEN, CDR2 SYDVKM. There are 14 residues in the CDR3. The CDR3 bases are TGTGTCAGCAGTCTTGTAGCCGGGAACACTGAAGCTTTCTTT. Translation: CVSSLVAGNTEAFF.

The chain is built from TRBV29-1 and TRBJ2-2, with D perhaps TRBD1 (7 bases). V gave up 7 bases and J gave up 7 bases, with 16 bases separating them. Germline V CDR1 and CDR2: SQVTM, ANQGSEA. The CDR3 spans 13 residues. The CDR3 nucleotides read TGCAGCGCGTCAGGGGGGAAGGTCGGGGAGCTGTTTTTT. Amino acids: CSASGGKVGELFF.

For this clonotype: This may stem from a read error, because a much larger clone lies one nucleotide away. V and J are TRBV29-1 and TRBJ2-5; 8 bases fit TRBD1. Germline V CDR1 and CDR2: SQVTM, ANQGSEA. J lost 1 base, V lost 7 bases, and 5 bases had no gene match. The CDR3 length is 13 residues. The CDR3 DNA sequence: TGCAGCGCATGGACAGGGTTCCAAGAGACCCAGTACTTC. Amino acid sequence: CSAWTGFQETQYF. Looking up the rest from reference TRBV29-1 and TRBJ2-5 gives the full variable domain: SAVISQKPSRDICQRGTSLTIQCQVDSQVTMMFWYRQQPGQSLTLIATANQGSEATYESGFVIDKFPISRPNLTFSTLTVSNMSPEDSSIYLCSAWTGFQETQYFGPGTRLLVL.

This clonotype came up a few times. The chain combines TRBV7-2 with TRBJ1-5, with TRBD1 as a possible D gene (6 bases). The CDR3 contains 16 residues. Germline V CDR1 and CDR2: SGHTA, FQGNSA. V was clipped by 4 bases and J by 0 bases, with 13 bases between them. The CDR3 bases are TGTGCCAGCAGCTACGGGACATTCTATAGCAATCAGCCCCAGCATTTT. It specifies CASSYGTFYSNQPQHF. Full variable domain (remainder filled in from reference TRBV7-2 and TRBJ1-5): GAGVSQSPSNKVTEKGKDVELRCDPISGHTALYWYRQSLGQGLEFLIYFQGNSAPDKSGLPSDRFSAERTGGSVSTLTIQRTQQEDSAVYLCASSYGTFYSNQPQHFGDGTRLSIL.

A remark on this clonotype: A clone one base away is much larger, so this may be a read error. The rearrangement joins TRBV5-1 to TRBJ1-1; D may be TRBD1 (5 bases). V gave up 1 base and J gave up 1 base, with 17 bases separating them. Germline CDR1 SGHRS, CDR2 YFSETQ. CDR3 size: 17 residues. The CDR3 sequence is CASSLLQSDTANTEAFF. The CDR3 region has the DNA TGCGCCAGCAGCTTGCTCCAATCGGACACGGCGAACACTGAAGCTTTCTTT. Full variable domain (remainder filled in from reference TRBV5-1 and TRBJ1-1): KAGVTQTPRYLIKTRGQQVTLSCSPISGHRSVSWYQQTPGQGLQFLFEYFSETQRNKGNFPGRFSGRQFSNSRSEMNVSTLELGDSALYLCASSLLQSDTANTEAFFGQGTRLTVV.

V is TRBV29-1 and J is TRBJ1-2, with 10 bases identical to TRBD1. Germline V CDR1 and CDR2: SQVTM, ANQGSEA. Germline trimming cut 7 bases from V and 10 bases from J; bases unmatched to any gene: 9. The CDR3 consists of 12 residues. CDR3 amino acids: CSGGDRGIDYTF. The CDR3 DNA reads TGCAGCGGGGGGGACAGGGGAATAGACTACACCTTC. Based on the CDR3 plus reference TRBV29-1 and TRBJ1-2, the full variable domain is SAVISQKPSRDICQRGTSLTIQCQVDSQVTMMFWYRQQPGQSLTLIATANQGSEATYESGFVIDKFPISRPNLTFSTLTVSNMSPEDSSIYLCSGGDRGIDYTFGSGTRLTVV.

This clonotype has a handful of counts. V usage is TRBV4-3 and J usage is TRBJ2-1; 9 bases agree with TRBD2. This CDR3 is built from 16 residues. Germline-derived CDR1 and CDR2 are LGHNA and YSLEER. Trimming removed 2 bases from V and 7 bases from J; junction bases left unmatched: 9. The DNA for the CDR3 is TGCGCCAGCAGCCAACTACTAGCGGGCTCGGGGAATGAGCAGTTCTTC. Encoded protein: CASSQLLAGSGNEQFF.

The chain uses TRBV28 and TRBJ2-7; a possible D gene is TRBD2 (5 bases). The CDR3 is 15 residues long. CDR1 is MDHEN and CDR2 is SYDVKM in the germline V gene. V lost 3 bases, J lost 3 bases, and 15 bases lay in between. CDR3 in amino acids: CASSFDHGVRYEQYF. CDR3 nucleotide sequence: TGTGCCAGCAGTTTTGATCACGGGGTGCGCTACGAGCAGTACTTC.

This clonotype was picked up many times. This rearrangement joins TRBV9 to TRBJ2-7, with 7 bases that match TRBD2. Trimming cost V 0 bases and J 3 bases; bases outside gene matches: 0. Germline CDR1 and CDR2: SGDLS and YYNGEE. This CDR3 region has 13 residues. CDR3 sequence (DNA): TGTGCCAGCAGCGTAGGGGACTACTACGAGCAGTACTTC. Its protein is CASSVGDYYEQYF.

On this clonotype: Mismatch with germline at one junction end may stem from a read error. The rearrangement uses TRBV7-2 and TRBJ2-7; 10 bases agree with TRBD2. The CDR3 totals 17 residues. The germline CDR1 and CDR2 sequences are SGHTA and FQGNSA. CDR3 coding DNA: TGTGCCAGCAGCCCCCTAGCGGGGGTCCCCACATCATACGAGCTGTACTTC. It codes for CASSPLAGVPTSYELYF.

This clonotype turned up a few times. The genes are TRBV6-6 and TRBJ2-7; 8 bases align to TRBD2. This CDR3 comprises 15 residues. Germline loops: CDR1 MNHNY, CDR2 SVGAGI (reference sequence). The V segment lost 0 bases and the J segment 2 bases; nucleotides outside the gene matches: 3. CDR3 protein: CASSYSGSGAYEQYF. The CDR3 DNA reads TGTGCCAGCAGTTACTCGGGTAGCGGGGCCTACGAGCAGTACTTC.

This clonotype was counted only a few times. Compared with germline, one end of the junction differs, possibly owing to a read error. This rearrangement joins TRBV7-2 to TRBJ2-7; 9 nucleotides align to TRBD1. CDR1 and CDR2 (germline): SGHTA, FQGNSA. This CDR3 region has 14 residues. The CDR3 coding sequence is TGTGCCCGCAGTTCGGCGACAGGGGGCTACGAGCAGTACTTC. Its protein product is CARSSATGGYEQYF.

Concerning this clonotype itself: This could be a read error, since a much larger clone is one nucleotide away. The CDR3, as DNA: TGTGTCAGCAGTTCCGGGACAGTTCTGAACACTGAAGCTTTCTTT. Its protein is CVSSSGTVLNTEAFF. This chain connects TRBV6-2 or TRBV6-3 to TRBJ1-1; 7 bases align to TRBD1. This CDR3 spans 15 amino acids. Germline V gives CDR1 MNHEY, CDR2 SVGEGT.

With respect to this clonotype: This clone may be a read error of a much larger clone one base away. The CDR3 sequence is CASTLQAGGAYEQYF. The CDR3 DNA reads as TGTGCCAGCACCCTACAGGCTGGCGGGGCCTACGAGCAGTACTTC. J is TRBJ2-4 and V is TRBV6-2 or TRBV6-3, with D tentatively TRBD2 (6 bases). The DNA end favors TRBJ2-7, so the J call may be wrong. CDR3 length: 15 residues. Per germline, CDR1 MNHEY and CDR2 SVGEGT.